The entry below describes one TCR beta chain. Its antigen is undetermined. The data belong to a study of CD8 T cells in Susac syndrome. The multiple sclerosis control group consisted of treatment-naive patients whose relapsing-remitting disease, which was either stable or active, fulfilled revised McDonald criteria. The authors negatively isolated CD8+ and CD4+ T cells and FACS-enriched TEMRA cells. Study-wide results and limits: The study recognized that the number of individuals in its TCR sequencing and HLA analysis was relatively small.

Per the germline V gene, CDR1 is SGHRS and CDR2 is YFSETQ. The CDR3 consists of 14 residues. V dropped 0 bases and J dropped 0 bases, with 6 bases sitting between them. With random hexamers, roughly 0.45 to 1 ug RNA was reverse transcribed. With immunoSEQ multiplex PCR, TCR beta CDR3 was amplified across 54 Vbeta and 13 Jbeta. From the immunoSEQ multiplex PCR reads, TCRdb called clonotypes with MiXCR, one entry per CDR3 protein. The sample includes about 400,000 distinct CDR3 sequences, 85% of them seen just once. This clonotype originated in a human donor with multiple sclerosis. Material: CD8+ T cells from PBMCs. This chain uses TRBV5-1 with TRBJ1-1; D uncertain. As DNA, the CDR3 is TGCGCCAGCAGCTTGGGGTCCGTGAACACTGAAGCTTTCTTT. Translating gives CASSLGSVNTEAFF.